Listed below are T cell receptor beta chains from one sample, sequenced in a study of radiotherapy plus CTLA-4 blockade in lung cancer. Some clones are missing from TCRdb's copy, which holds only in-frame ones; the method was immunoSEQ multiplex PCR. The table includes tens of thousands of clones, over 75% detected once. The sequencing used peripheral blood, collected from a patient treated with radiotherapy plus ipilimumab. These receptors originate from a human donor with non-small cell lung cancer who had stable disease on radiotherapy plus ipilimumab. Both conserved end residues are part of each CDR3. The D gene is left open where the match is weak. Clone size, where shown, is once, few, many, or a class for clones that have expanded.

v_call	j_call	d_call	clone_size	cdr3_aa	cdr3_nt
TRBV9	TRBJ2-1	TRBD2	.	CASSLLAGGPAEQFF	TGTGCCAGCAGCTTACTAGCGGGGGGGCCGGCTGAGCAGTTCTTC
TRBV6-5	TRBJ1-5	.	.	CASSYGGQPQHF	TGTGCCAGCAGTTACGGGGGGCAGCCCCAGCATTTT
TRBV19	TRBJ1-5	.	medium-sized	CASSIGPQGQPQHF	TGTGCCAGTAGTATTGGGCCCCAGGGACAGCCCCAGCATTTT
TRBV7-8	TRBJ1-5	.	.	CASSLQQENQPQHF	TGTGCCAGCAGCCTTCAACAGGAAAATCAGCCCCAGCATTTT
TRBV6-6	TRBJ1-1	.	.	CASIPDKDGLEAFF	TGTGCCAGCATTCCAGACAAGGATGGGCTCGAAGCTTTCTTT
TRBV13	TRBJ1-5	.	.	CASSFGRGASQPQHF	TGTGCCAGCAGCTTCGGGCGGGGGGCGAGTCAGCCCCAGCATTTT
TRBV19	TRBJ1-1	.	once	CASSIDAGAGDTEAFF	TGTGCCAGTAGTATAGATGCCGGGGCGGGGGACACTGAAGCTTTCTTT
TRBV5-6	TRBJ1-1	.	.	CASSLAGDGEAFF	TGTGCCAGCAGCTTGGCTGGGGACGGTGAAGCTTTCTTT
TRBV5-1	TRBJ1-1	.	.	CASSLGTNTEAFF	TGCGCCAGCAGCTTGGGGACGAACACTGAAGCTTTCTTT
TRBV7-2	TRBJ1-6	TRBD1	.	CASSFGQGLNSPLHF	TGTGCCAGCAGCTTCGGACAGGGACTTAATTCACCCCTCCACTTT
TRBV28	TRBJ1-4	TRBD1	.	CASTRQGRSNEKLFF	TGTGCCAGCACGAGACAGGGGAGGTCTAATGAAAAACTGTTTTTT
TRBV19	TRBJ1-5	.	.	CASNVQINQPQHF	TGTGCCAGTAATGTACAGATCAATCAGCCCCAGCATTTT
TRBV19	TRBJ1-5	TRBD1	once	CASSPRPGQGGFQPQHF	TGTGCCAGTAGTCCCAGACCCGGACAGGGAGGGTTTCAGCCCCAGCATTTT
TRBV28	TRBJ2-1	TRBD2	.	CASSLLAGGGNEQFF	TGTGCCAGCAGTTTACTAGCGGGGGGTGGCAATGAGCAGTTCTTC
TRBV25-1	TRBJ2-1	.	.	CASRQGGLLNEQFF	TGTGCCAGCAGGCAGGGGGGCTTGTTGAATGAGCAGTTCTTC
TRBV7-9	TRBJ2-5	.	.	CASSLGLTDQETQYF	TGTGCCAGCAGCTTGGGACTGACAGACCAAGAGACCCAGTACTTC
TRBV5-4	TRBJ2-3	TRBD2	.	CASSSLGLAGGRDTQYF	TGTGCCAGCAGCTCCCTGGGACTAGCGGGGGGTCGAGATACGCAGTATTTT
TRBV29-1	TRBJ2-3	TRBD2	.	CSVTSGGAGDTQYF	TGCAGCGTGACTAGCGGGGGGGCGGGAGATACGCAGTATTTT
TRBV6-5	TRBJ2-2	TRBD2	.	CASREGNTGELFF	TGTGCCTCCCGGGAGGGGAATACCGGGGAGCTGTTTTTT
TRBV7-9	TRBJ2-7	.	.	CATGDGSYEQYF	TGTGCCACCGGTGACGGGTCCTACGAGCAGTACTTC
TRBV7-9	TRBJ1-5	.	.	CASSYSGKPQHF	TGTGCCAGCAGTTACTCTGGGAAGCCCCAGCATTTT
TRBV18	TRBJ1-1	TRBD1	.	CASSPLRQGSEAFF	TGTGCCAGCTCACCATTAAGACAGGGGTCGGAGGCTTTCTTT
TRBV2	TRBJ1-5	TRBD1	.	CASRADRAGDQPQHF	TGTGCCAGCAGAGCTGACAGGGCAGGCGATCAGCCCCAGCATTTT
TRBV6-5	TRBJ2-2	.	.	CASSPSSYSGELLF	TGTGCCAGCAGCCCGTCTAGCTACTCCGGGGAGCTGCTTTTT
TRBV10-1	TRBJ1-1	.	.	CASSESQNTEAFF	TGCGCCAGCAGTGAGAGCCAGAACACTGAAGCTTTCTTT